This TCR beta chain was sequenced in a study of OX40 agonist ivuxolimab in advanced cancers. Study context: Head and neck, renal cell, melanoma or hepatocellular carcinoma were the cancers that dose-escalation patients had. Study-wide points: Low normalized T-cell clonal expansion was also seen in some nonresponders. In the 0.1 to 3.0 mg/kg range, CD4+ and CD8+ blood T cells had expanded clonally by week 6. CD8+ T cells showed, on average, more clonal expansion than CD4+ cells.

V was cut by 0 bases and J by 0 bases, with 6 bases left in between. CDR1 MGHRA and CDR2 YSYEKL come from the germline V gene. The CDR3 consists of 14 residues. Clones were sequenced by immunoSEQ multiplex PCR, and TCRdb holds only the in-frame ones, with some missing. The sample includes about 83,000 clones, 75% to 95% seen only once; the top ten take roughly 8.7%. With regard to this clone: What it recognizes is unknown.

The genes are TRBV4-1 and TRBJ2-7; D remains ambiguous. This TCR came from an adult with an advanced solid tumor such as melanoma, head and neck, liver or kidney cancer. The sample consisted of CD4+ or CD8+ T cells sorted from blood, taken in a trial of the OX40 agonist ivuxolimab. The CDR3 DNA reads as TGCGCCAGCAGCCAAGACCCCCGCTCCTACGAGCAGTACGTC. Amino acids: CASSQDPRSYEQYV.